One and the same sample provided the 29 T cell receptor beta chains below, sequenced in a study of control samples from healthy donors and cancer patients. Assay: immunoSEQ multiplex PCR; the TCRdb copy retains only in-frame clones and omits some. The sample holds 100,000 or so clones, about four fifths seen once. The sample comprised blood. The origin of the receptors is a woman in her fifties or sixties in good health.

The chain is built from TRBV6-6 and TRBJ1-5; D may be TRBD1 (6 bases). V gave up 6 bases and J gave up 3 bases, with 15 bases separating them. This CDR3 region has 15 residues. CDR1 is MNHNY and CDR2 is SVGAGI in the germline V gene (reference sequence). The CDR3 loop reads CASSGEGVPNQPQHF. The DNA for the CDR3 is TGTGCCAGCAGCGGGGAGGGGGTCCCCAATCAGCCCCAGCATTTT.

This chain joins TRBV5-1 and TRBJ1-4, with a weak D call TRBD1 (6 bases). V was cut by 0 bases and J by 5 bases, with 11 bases left in between. Per germline, CDR1 SGHRS and CDR2 YFSETQ. CDR3 length: 15 residues. CDR3 loop: CASSLGTERNEKLFF. In DNA form, the CDR3 reads TGCGCCAGCAGCTTGGGGACAGAAAGAAATGAAAAACTGTTTTTT.

V and J are TRBV27 and TRBJ2-5, with D hard to call. This CDR3 is 14 amino acids long. Trimming took off 5 bases at V and 2 bases at J, with 12 bases between the two ends. The V gene's germline CDR1 is MNHEY and CDR2 SMNVEV (reference sequence). CDR3 sequence: CASSPPKLQETQYF. The CDR3 DNA is TGTGCCAGCAGTCCGCCGAAGTTACAAGAGACCCAGTACTTC.

The chain has TRBV7-3 and TRBJ1-2; D may be TRBD1 (6 bases). CDR3 size: 15 residues. Germline V lookup: CDR1 SGHTA, CDR2 FQGTGA. Trimming cost V 1 base and J 2 bases, with 11 bases left between them. CDR3 coding DNA: TGTGCCAGCAGCTTAAATGGGGGGCGGAACTATGGCTACACCTTC. This codes for CASSLNGGRNYGYTF.

The chain uses TRBV24-1 and TRBJ1-5; D is possibly TRBD1 (6 bases). The CDR3 totals 15 residues. The V gene lost 4 bases and the J gene lost 3 bases, with 12 bases spanning the gap. Germline CDR1 reads KGHDR; CDR2 reads SFDVKD. DNA of the CDR3: TGTGCCACCAGTGACCCGGGACAATCCAATCAGCCCCAGCATTTT. As protein: CATSDPGQSNQPQHF.

The V and J genes are TRBV19 and TRBJ2-6; 9 bases are a match to TRBD1. CDR3 length equals 17 residues. Germline assignment: CDR1 LNHDA and CDR2 SQIVND (reference sequence). V was pared by 5 bases and J by 0 bases, with 5 bases of the junction left unmatched. CDR3 loop: CASSGQGISSGANVLTF. The CDR3 coding sequence is TGTGCCAGTAGTGGACAGGGGATTTCCTCTGGGGCCAACGTCCTGACTTTC.

This chain uses TRBV27 with TRBJ1-6; 9 bases are shared with TRBD1. CDR3 length: 17 residues. Germline V gene data show CDR1 as MNHEY and CDR2 as SMNVEV (reference sequence). The junction had 9 bases not matched to a gene; V was cut back by 4 bases and J by 5 bases. The CDR3 DNA is TGTGCCAGCAGTTCCCGGACAGGGGCGGTAAATAATTCACCCCTCCACTTT. The encoded protein is CASSSRTGAVNNSPLHF.

This clone has a single count. This rearrangement joins TRBV3-1 (or the pseudogene TRBV3-2) to TRBJ2-4; 10 positions agree with TRBD2. This CDR3 has 14 amino acids. Germline V CDR1 and CDR2: LGHDT, YNNKEL (reference sequence). With V trimmed by 1 base and J by 10 bases, 4 bases remained unmatched. The CDR3 DNA reads as TGTGCCAGCAGCCAAGTTAGCGGGGGGACGATTCAGTACTTC. Protein product: CASSQVSGGTIQYF.

This sequence joins TRBV4-2 and TRBJ2-3; 10 bases align to TRBD2. This CDR3 is built from 16 residues. Germline CDR1 and CDR2: LGHNA and YNFKEQ. V dropped 4 bases and J dropped 2; count of bases not matched to a gene: 6. CDR3 loop: CASSRESGGATDTQYF. CDR3 DNA sequence: TGTGCCAGCAGCCGAGAAAGCGGGGGGGCCACAGATACGCAGTATTTT.

This chain uses TRBV19 with TRBJ1-6; 7 bases are shared with TRBD1. Germline-derived CDR1 and CDR2 are LNHDA and SQIVND (reference sequence). The CDR3 has 15 residues. The ends lost 7 bases at V and 10 bases at J; junction bases unmatched: 13. CDR3 coding DNA: TGTGCCAGTAAAACCTCAGGGGGAACAGAATCACCCCTCCACTTT. It yields the protein CASKTSGGTESPLHF.

This clone was seen a single time. CDR3 bases: TGTGCCAGCAGTGAATGGGGTGGTGGGAACGAGCAGTACTTC. Translation: CASSEWGGGNEQYF. J is TRBJ2-7 and V is TRBV25-1; D is unclear. CDR1 is MGHDK, CDR2 SYGVNS, per germline. The length of the CDR3 is 14 residues. The V and J ends lost 1 base and 5 bases respectively, with 12 bases between them.

The chain combines TRBV7-9 with TRBJ2-7, with a possible D match to TRBD1 (5 bases). The CDR3 consists of 17 residues. V lost 1 base and J lost 6, with 22 bases in between. CDR1 SEHNR and CDR2 FQNEAQ come from the germline V gene (reference sequence). The CDR3 DNA follows: TGTGCCAGCAGCTTAGTCGGTGAGGAAGGGGCTACGGCCGAGCAGTACTTC. Its translation is CASSLVGEEGATAEQYF.

The gene calls are TRBV21-1 and TRBJ2-5; the listed D gene, TRBD1, was not tested against the DNA. TRBV21-1 is an annotated pseudogene. The CDR3 has 17 residues. Here the CDR3 reads CASLMSDKDSHQETQYF. For the CDR3, the DNA is TGTGCCAGCCTAATGAGTGATAAAGACAGTCACCAAGAGACCCAGTACTTC.

CDR3 nucleotide sequence: TGTGCCAGCAGCTTAGGCACCTATAATGAAAAACTGTTTTTT. Its protein product is CASSLGTYNEKLFF. The V gene is TRBV7-9, the J gene TRBJ1-4; D not certain. Trimming stripped 1 base from V and 4 bases from J, with 7 bases between. This CDR3 region has 14 residues. Germline V gene lookup returns CDR1 SEHNR and CDR2 FQNEAQ (reference sequence). The whole variable domain, remainder taken from reference TRBV7-9 and TRBJ1-4, is DTGVSQNPRHKITKRGQNVTFRCDPISEHNRLYWYRQTLGQGPEFLTYFQNEAQLEKSRLLSDRFSAERPKGSFSTLEIQRTEQGDSAMYLCASSLGTYNEKLFFGSGTQLSVL.

The chain joins TRBV7-8 to TRBJ2-7, with 7 bases matching TRBD2. This CDR3 spans 15 amino acids. From germline, CDR1 is SGHVS and CDR2 FQNEAQ. The V gene end was trimmed by 5 bases and the J gene end by 3 bases; junction bases not matched to a gene: 10. The CDR3 loop reads CASSKGSGNHYEQYF. CDR3 nucleotide sequence: TGTGCCAGCAGCAAAGGGAGCGGGAACCACTACGAGCAGTACTTC. The full variable domain, completed using reference TRBV7-8 and TRBJ2-7, is GAGVSQSPRYKVAKRGQDVALRCDPISGHVSLFWYQQALGQGPEFLTYFQNEAQLDKSGLPSDRFFAERPEGSVSTLKIQRTQQEDSAVYLCASSKGSGNHYEQYFGPGTRLTVT.

The V gene is TRBV11-3, the J gene TRBJ2-3; 8 positions match TRBD2. With V trimmed by 4 bases and J by 0 bases, 6 bases remained unmatched. Germline V gene sequence: CDR1 SGHNT, CDR2 YENEEA. The CDR3 length is 16 residues. The CDR3: CASSSRLASSTDTQYF. The DNA for the CDR3 is TGTGCCAGCAGCTCTCGACTAGCGAGTAGCACAGATACGCAGTATTTT.

This clone was detected a few times. This chain joins TRBV2 and TRBJ1-1, with D unresolved. The CDR3 consists of 14 residues. Trimming took 6 bases from V and 3 from J, leaving 14 bases between them. Germline CDR1 and CDR2: SNHLY and FYNNEI. The CDR3: CASRETLDYTEAFF. CDR3 nucleotide sequence: TGTGCCAGCAGGGAGACACTGGATTACACTGAAGCTTTCTTT.

The CDR3 DNA is TGTGCCAGCAGCCAAGCAGACTACGAGCAGTACTTC. Residues: CASSQADYEQYF. V is TRBV3-1 (or the pseudogene TRBV3-2) and J is TRBJ2-7; no firm D call. Germline values: CDR1 LGHDT, CDR2 YNNKEL (reference sequence). The V and J ends lost 1 base and 3 bases respectively, with 4 bases between them. This CDR3 region has 12 residues.

This clone was observed a single time. The rearrangement links TRBV11-3 to TRBJ2-1, with D perhaps TRBD2 (6 bases). In germline, CDR1 is SGHNT, CDR2 YENEEA. V gave up 0 bases and J gave up 10 bases, with 10 bases separating them. This CDR3 region has 13 residues. The CDR3 is CASSLEEGLEQFF. The CDR3 DNA is TGTGCCAGCAGCTTAGAGGAGGGCCTGGAGCAGTTCTTC.

The chain uses TRBV3-1 (or the pseudogene TRBV3-2) and TRBJ1-2, with D tentatively TRBD1 (6 bases). Germline CDR1 and CDR2: LGHDT and YNNKEL (reference sequence). V gave up 4 bases and J gave up 4 bases, with 16 bases separating them. The CDR3 loop spans 15 amino acids. CDR3 bases: TGTGCCAGCAGCCGATTGGGGGCAGACACCTATGGCTACACCTTC. This encodes CASSRLGADTYGYTF.

This chain connects TRBV7-9 to TRBJ2-1, with D perhaps TRBD2 (6 bases). With 3 bases removed from V and 1 base from J, the gap between germline ends came to 10 bases. The CDR3 is 15 residues long. CDR1 is SEHNR and CDR2 is FQNEAQ in the germline V gene (reference sequence). CDR3 nucleotide sequence: TGTGCCAGCAGCTTTGGTCTAGCGTCCTACAATGAGCAGTTCTTC. Amino acid sequence: CASSFGLASYNEQFF.

V usage is TRBV19 and J usage is TRBJ2-7; D might be TRBD2 (6 bases). Trimming took off 7 bases at V and 2 bases at J, with 18 bases between the two ends. The CDR3 runs to 15 residues. CDR1 LNHDA and CDR2 SQIVND come from the germline V gene (reference sequence). CDR3 region: CASTPTGGVPYEQYF. CDR3 DNA sequence: TGTGCCAGTACCCCAACCGGCGGGGTGCCCTACGAGCAGTACTTC.

The chain combines TRBV29-1 with TRBJ1-2; 7 bases line up with TRBD1. V lost 3 bases to trimming and J lost 6 bases; unmatched junction nucleotides: 13. The CDR3 consists of 15 residues. CDR1 and CDR2 (germline): SQVTM, ANQGSEA. The CDR3 DNA reads as TGCAGCGTTGATGAATCCCGCCAGGGGGTAGATGGCTACACCTTC. Translating gives CSVDESRQGVDGYTF.

As DNA, the CDR3 is TGTGCCAGCAGCCTTTTGGTGGATGAGCAGTTCTTC. Residues: CASSLLVDEQFF. The gene calls are TRBV7-9 and TRBJ2-1; D unclear. V was trimmed by 5 bases and J by 8 bases, leaving 10 bases between them. Germline V gives CDR1 SEHNR, CDR2 FQNEAQ (reference sequence). This CDR3 contains 12 residues.

CDR3 residues: CSVAGGGRAPETQYF. In DNA, the CDR3 is TGCAGCGTTGCTGGCGGCGGGAGGGCCCCAGAGACCCAGTACTTC. This sequence joins TRBV29-1 and TRBJ2-5, with TRBD2 matching 9 bases. Trimming at V came to 4 bases and at J to 4 bases, leaving 10 bases not matched to a gene. Germline values: CDR1 SQVTM, CDR2 ANQGSEA. The CDR3 length is 15 residues.

V usage is TRBV30 and J usage is TRBJ1-3, with TRBD1 as a possible D gene (6 bases). The CDR3 consists of 14 residues. The ends were cut back, 2 bases at V and 4 bases at J, with 12 bases in the middle. Germline V CDR1 and CDR2: GTSNPN, SVGIG (reference sequence). CDR3 sequence: CAWSNRAHGNTIYF. CDR3 nucleotides: TGTGCCTGGAGTAACAGGGCGCACGGAAACACCATATATTTT.

A few counts support this clone. V gene TRBV9 combines with J gene TRBJ1-6, with 7 bases fitting TRBD1. The germline V gene has CDR1 SGDLS and CDR2 YYNGEE. The CDR3 extends over 16 amino acids. The V and J ends lost 4 bases and 0 bases, in that order; junction bases with no gene match: 4. CDR3 amino acids: CASSPGQSSYNSPLHF. The CDR3 bases are TGTGCCAGCAGCCCGGGACAGAGCTCCTATAATTCACCCCTCCACTTT.

The chain carries TRBV4-3 and TRBJ2-2, with 12 nucleotides matching TRBD2. This CDR3 comprises 16 residues. Germline values: CDR1 LGHNA, CDR2 YSLEER. The V segment lost 1 base and the J segment 7 bases; nucleotides outside the gene matches: 4. The CDR3 reads CASSQGTSGGCGELFF. DNA for the CDR3: TGCGCCAGCAGCCAAGGAACTAGCGGGGGGTGCGGGGAGCTGTTTTTT.

This sequence joins TRBV27 and TRBJ2-3; perhaps TRBD1 as D (5 bases). The germline V gene encodes CDR1 MNHEY and CDR2 SMNVEV (reference sequence). Trimming stripped 1 base from V and 1 base from J, with 12 bases between. The CDR3 has 16 residues. The CDR3 protein is CASSLFQGSGTDTQYF. The CDR3 nucleotides are TGTGCCAGCAGTTTATTTCAGGGATCGGGCACAGATACGCAGTATTTT.